These T cell receptor beta chains were read from a single sample in a study of technical replicates of blood from four donors. Sequencing used immunoSEQ multiplex PCR; TCRdb keeps in-frame clones, though not all of them. The repertoire consists of 65,000 to 95,000 clones, with around nine tenths occurring once and the leading ten covering roughly 0.27%. Sequenced: T cells isolated from PBMCs. The receptors were sampled from a human donor in good health. CDR3s include the opening cysteine and the closing phenylalanine or tryptophan.

TRBV11-2,CASSSLKDRADYGYTF
TRBV6-1,CASSPAGATNEKLFF
TRBV28,CASSSQGKGETQYF
TRBV2,CASNPLDSSSAEAFF
TRBV10-1,CASKGQLVPFMNTEAFF
TRBV27,CASLAGAHTEAFF
TRBV11-3,CASSLGRYDRENTGELFF
TRBV13,CASSTGTSGPTDTQYF
TRBV11-3,CASSLDLRQYNEQFF
TRBV18,CASSPRTGDARTHGFYEQYF
TRBV30,CAWSRQGYGYTF
TRBV28,CASRRGRGLSEQYF
TRBV6-6,CASSPTGGTGYGYTF
TRBV6-6,CASSYSAGVAEAFF
TRBV18,CASSPAGGYEQYF
TRBV5-1,CASSLADRDNTEAFF
TRBV14,CASSQDRGGTGQPQHF
TRBV7-8,CASSLSTGSNEKLFF
TRBV19,CASSIQGAQPQHF
TRBV5-1,CASSLASGANSDTQYF
TRBV27,CASSLSWQGAGNTIYF
TRBV7-2,CASSLGGLAGVNEQFF
TRBV6-6,CASSYAGGASFYEQYF
TRBV28,CASMLEGQPQHF
TRBV11-2,CASSLSGRTSYNEQFF
TRBV19,CASSDSISPPNEQFF